Sequencing of this T cell receptor (beta chain) was carried out in a study of T cell changes during pregnancy in multiple sclerosis. The CDR3 is 12 residues long. Germline lookup yields CDR1 SGHKS and CDR2 YYEKEE (reference sequence). Trimming took off 6 bases at V and 2 bases at J, with 8 bases between the two ends. Method: immunoSEQ multiplex PCR; TCRdb's copy keeps in-frame clones and lacks some. This sample has 55,000 to 80,000 clones; approximately 93% occur once, and the top ten carry roughly 3.1%. The rearrangement joins TRBV5-5 to TRBJ1-1, with D tentatively TRBD1 (5 bases). This TCR came from a female donor with multiple sclerosis, enrolled in a pregnancy study. Sequencing used CD8+ T cells from peripheral blood mononuclear cells, obtained in the second trimester of pregnancy. CDR3 DNA: TGTGCCAGCACAGGGTTAAACACTGAAGCTTTCTTT. Translation: CASTGLNTEAFF.